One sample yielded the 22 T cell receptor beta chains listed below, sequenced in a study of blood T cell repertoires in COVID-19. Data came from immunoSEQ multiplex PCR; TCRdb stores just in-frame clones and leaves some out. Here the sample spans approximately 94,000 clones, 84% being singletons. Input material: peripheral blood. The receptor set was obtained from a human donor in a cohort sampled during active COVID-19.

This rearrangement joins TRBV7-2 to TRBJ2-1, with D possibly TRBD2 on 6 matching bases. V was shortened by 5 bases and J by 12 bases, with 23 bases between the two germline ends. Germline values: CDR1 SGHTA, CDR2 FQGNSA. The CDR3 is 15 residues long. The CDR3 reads CASSVDYVGVGGQFF. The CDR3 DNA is TGTGCCAGCAGCGTGGATTACGTGGGGGTCGGGGGGCAGTTCTTC.

The CDR3 loop is CASSLLGTSNTGELFF. The CDR3 region has the DNA TGTGCCAGCAGCCTACTCGGGACAAGCAACACCGGGGAGCTGTTTTTT. The rearrangement links TRBV14 to TRBJ2-2; D perhaps matches TRBD1 (6 bases). The V end was cut by 4 bases, the J end by 2 bases, with 14 bases between. This CDR3 spans 16 amino acids. Per the germline V gene, CDR1 is SGHDN and CDR2 is FVKESK.

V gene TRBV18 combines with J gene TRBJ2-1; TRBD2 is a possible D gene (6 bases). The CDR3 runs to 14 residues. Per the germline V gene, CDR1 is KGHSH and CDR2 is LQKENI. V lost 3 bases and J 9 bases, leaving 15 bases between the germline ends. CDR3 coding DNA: TGTGCCAGCTCACCGACAAGCGGGTCGGGTGAGCAGTTCTTC. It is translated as CASSPTSGSGEQFF.

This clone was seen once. The CDR3 DNA is TGTGCCAGTAGTACGGACAGAGGGGGCAATCAGCCCCAGCATTTT. This gives the protein CASSTDRGGNQPQHF. The V gene is TRBV19, the J gene TRBJ1-5, with D tentatively TRBD1 (6 bases). Germline V CDR1 and CDR2: LNHDA, SQIVND (reference sequence). Trimming removed 4 bases at V and 2 bases at J, with 12 bases between. The CDR3 consists of 15 residues.

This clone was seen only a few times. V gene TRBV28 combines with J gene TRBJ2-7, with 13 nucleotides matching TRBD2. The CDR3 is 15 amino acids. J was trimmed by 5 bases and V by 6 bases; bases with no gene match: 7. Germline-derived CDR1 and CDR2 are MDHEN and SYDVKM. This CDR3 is CASSGGTSGIHEQYF. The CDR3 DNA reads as TGTGCCAGCAGCGGGGGGACTAGCGGGATCCACGAGCAGTACTTC. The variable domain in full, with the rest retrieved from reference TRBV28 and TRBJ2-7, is DVKVTQSSRYLVKRTGEKVFLECVQDMDHENMFWYRQDPGLGLRLIYFSYDVKMKEKGDIPEGYSVSREKKERFSLILESASTNQTSMYLCASSGGTSGIHEQYFGPGTRLTVT.

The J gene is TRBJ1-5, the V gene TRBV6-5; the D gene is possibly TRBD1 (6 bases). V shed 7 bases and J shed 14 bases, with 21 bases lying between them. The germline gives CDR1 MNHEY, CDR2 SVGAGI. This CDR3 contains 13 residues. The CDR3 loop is CASKPEVGTKEHF. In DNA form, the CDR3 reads TGTGCCAGCAAACCCGAAGTCGGGACAAAGGAGCATTTT.

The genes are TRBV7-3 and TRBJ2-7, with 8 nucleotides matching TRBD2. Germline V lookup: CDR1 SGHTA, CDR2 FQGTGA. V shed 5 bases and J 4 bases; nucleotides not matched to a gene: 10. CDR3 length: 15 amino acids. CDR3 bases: TGTGCCAGCAGCGGATCTCCGGGACTAGTATACGAGCAGTACTTC. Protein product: CASSGSPGLVYEQYF.

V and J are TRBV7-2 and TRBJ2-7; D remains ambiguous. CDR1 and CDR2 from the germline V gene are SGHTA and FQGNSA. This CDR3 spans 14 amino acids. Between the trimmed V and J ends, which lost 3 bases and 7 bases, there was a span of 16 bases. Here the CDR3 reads CASSFEASTREQYF. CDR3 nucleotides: TGTGCCAGCAGCTTTGAGGCTTCGACTCGGGAGCAGTACTTC.

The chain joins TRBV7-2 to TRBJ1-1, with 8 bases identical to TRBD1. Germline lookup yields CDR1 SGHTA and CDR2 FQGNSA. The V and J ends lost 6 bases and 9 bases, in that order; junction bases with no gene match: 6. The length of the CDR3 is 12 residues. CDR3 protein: CASSADRGKAFF. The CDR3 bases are TGTGCCAGCAGTGCAGACAGGGGAAAAGCTTTCTTT.

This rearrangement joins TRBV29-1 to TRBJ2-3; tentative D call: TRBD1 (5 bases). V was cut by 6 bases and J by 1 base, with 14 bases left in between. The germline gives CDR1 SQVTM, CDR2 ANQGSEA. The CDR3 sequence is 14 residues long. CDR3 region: CSVTRTYGTDTQYF. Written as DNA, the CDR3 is TGCAGCGTCACGAGGACATACGGCACAGATACGCAGTATTTT.

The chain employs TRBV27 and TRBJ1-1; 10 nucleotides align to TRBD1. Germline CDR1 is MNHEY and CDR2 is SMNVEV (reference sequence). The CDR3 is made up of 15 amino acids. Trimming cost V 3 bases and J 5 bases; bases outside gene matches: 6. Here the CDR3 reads CASSFPGQGPTEAFF. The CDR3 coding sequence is TGTGCCAGCAGTTTCCCGGGACAGGGGCCGACTGAAGCTTTCTTT.

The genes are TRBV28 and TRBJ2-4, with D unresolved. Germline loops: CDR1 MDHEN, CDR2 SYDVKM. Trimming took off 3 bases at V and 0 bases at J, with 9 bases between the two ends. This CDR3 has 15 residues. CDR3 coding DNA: TGTGCCAGCAGTTTGGCAGCGATAGCCAAAAACATTCAGTACTTC. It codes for CASSLAAIAKNIQYF.

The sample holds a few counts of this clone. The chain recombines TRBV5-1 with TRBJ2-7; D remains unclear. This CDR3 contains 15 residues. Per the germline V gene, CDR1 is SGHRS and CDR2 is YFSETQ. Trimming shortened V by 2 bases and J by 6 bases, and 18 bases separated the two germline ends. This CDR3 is CASSFLVPGASEQYF. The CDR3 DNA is TGCGCCAGCAGCTTTTTGGTACCAGGCGCGTCCGAGCAGTACTTC.

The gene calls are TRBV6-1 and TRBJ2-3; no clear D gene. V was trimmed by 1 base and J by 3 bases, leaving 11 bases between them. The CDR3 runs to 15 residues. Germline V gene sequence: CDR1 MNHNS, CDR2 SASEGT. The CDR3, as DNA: TGTGCCAGCAGTGAAGTGCAGGTCCGGACAGATACGCAGTATTTT. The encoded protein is CASSEVQVRTDTQYF.

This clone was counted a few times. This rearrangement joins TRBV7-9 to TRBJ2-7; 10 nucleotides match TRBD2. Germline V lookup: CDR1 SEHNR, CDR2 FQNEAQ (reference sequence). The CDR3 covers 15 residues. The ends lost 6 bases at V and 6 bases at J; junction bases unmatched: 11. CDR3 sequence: CASSPIASGRGEQYF. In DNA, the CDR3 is TGTGCCAGCAGTCCCATCGCTAGCGGGAGAGGCGAGCAGTACTTC.

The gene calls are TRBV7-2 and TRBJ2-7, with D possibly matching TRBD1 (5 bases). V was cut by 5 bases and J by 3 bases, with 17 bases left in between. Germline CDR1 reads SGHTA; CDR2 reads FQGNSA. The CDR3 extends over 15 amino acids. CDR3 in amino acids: CASSPMAGPDYEQYF. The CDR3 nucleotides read TGTGCCAGCAGCCCCATGGCAGGGCCGGACTACGAGCAGTACTTC.

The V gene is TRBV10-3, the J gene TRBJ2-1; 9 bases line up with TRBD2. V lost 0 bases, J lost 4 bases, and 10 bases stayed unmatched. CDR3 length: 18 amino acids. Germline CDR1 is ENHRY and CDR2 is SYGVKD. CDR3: CAISESKAGGPPYNEQFF. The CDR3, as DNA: TGTGCCATCAGTGAGTCAAAAGCGGGGGGTCCCCCTTACAATGAGCAGTTCTTC.

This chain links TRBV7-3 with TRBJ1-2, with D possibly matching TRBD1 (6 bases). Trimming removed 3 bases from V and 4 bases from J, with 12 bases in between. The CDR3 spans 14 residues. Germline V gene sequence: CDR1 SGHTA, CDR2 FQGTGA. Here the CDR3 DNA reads TGTGCCAGCAGCTTGTCGGGACAAGCCTATGGCTACACCTTC. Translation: CASSLSGQAYGYTF. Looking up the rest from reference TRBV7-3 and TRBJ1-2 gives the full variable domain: GAGVSQTPSNKVTEKGKYVELRCDPISGHTALYWYRQSLGQGPEFLIYFQGTGAADDSGLPNDRFFAVRPEGSVSTLKIQRTERGDSAVYLCASSLSGQAYGYTFGSGTRLTVV.

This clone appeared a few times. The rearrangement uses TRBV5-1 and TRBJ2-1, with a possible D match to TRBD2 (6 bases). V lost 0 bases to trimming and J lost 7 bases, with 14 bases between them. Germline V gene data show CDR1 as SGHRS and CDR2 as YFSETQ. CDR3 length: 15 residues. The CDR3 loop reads CASSLEGTSGNEQFF. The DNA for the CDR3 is TGCGCCAGCAGCTTGGAGGGGACTTCGGGGAATGAGCAGTTCTTC.

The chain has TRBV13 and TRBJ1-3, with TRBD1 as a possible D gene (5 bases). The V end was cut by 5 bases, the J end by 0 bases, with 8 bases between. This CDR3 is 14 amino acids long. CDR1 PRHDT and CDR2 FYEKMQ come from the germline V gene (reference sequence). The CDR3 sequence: CASSRQLSGNTIYF. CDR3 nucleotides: TGTGCCAGCAGCAGACAGCTCTCTGGAAACACCATATATTTT.

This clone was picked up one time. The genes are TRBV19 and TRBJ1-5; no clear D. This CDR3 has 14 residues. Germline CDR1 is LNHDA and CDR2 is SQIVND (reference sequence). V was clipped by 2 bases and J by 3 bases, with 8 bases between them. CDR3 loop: CASSITGINQPQHF. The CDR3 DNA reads TGTGCCAGTAGTATAACGGGTATCAATCAGCCCCAGCATTTT. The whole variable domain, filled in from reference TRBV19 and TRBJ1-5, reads DGGITQSPKYLFRKEGQNVTLSCEQNLNHDAMYWYRQDPGQGLRLIYYSQIVNDFQKGDIAEGYSVSREKKESFPLTVTSAQKNPTAFYLCASSITGINQPQHFGDGTRLSIL.

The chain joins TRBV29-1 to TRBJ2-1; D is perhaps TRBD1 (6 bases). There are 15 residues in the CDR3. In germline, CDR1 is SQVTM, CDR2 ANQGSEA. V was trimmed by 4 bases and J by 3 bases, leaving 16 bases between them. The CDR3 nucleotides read TGCAGCGTTGCGGGTGAGGCAGGGGACTACAATGAGCAGTTCTTC. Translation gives CSVAGEAGDYNEQFF.